This entry describes one T cell receptor beta chain. Which antigen it targets is not known. No much larger clonotype is one base removed from it; base qualities were not supplied. V is shortened by 2 bases, J by 9 bases, and the region joining them spans 8 bases. CDR1 and CDR2 are read off the germline V gene as MNHEY and SVGEGT. Inclusive of the bounding cysteine and phenylalanine, the CDR3 is 12 residues long. Left in the record is the CDR3 DNA by itself, 36 bases read in frame from the first base. Preparation of the library involved RT-PCR. Sequencer: Illumina HiSeq 2500. TCRdb's own reprocessing of the public reads used fastp at Q25 and MiXCR and kept productive beta chains. Each entry merges the rows of one CDR3 protein and shows their most common DNA and genes. In all, the sample holds 710,000 or so distinct CDR3 sequences, and 15% to 18% of those were seen once. In total, the top ten clones hold roughly 10% of the sample.

This sample is drawn from a study of response to subunit inactivated influenza vaccine (dated by TCRdb to the late 2010s). Background for the entire study: Deep quantitative T cell receptor repertoire profiling was used in the study to track responses to a trivalent subunit inactivated influenza vaccine. The paper as a whole reports these results and caveats: According to the authors, only a limited number of new T cells may be recruited by each seasonal influenza vaccination.

Here the chain combines TRBV6-2 or TRBV6-3 and TRBJ2-1; the D gene is unclear. Sequences were derived from PBMCs from blood, sampled less than 13 days after vaccination. The sequence came from a man aged 50-59 years who received an inactivated influenza vaccine. Donor details come from another sample of the same person, matched by shared clones. The nucleotide sequence reads TGTGCCAGCAGTTACGGGCACACTGAGCAGTTCTTC. Its protein is CASSYGHTEQFF.